The rows below give T cell receptor beta chains drawn from one sample of a study of blood T cell repertoires in COVID-19. TCRdb's table, derived via immunoSEQ multiplex PCR, lists solely in-frame clones and lacks some. The table includes a few hundred thousand clones, around 85% detected once. What was sequenced was PBMCs or T cells enriched from blood (not recorded which). The receptor set was obtained from a woman aged 40-49 years with acute COVID-19. Each CDR3 is given with its conserved first and last residue. The order of the fields is clone size, D gene, V gene, J gene, CDR3 protein, CDR3 DNA. D genes are given only for firm matches. Clone sizes are given selectively: once, few, many, or a class where the clone is expanded.

size: -
D: TRBD1
V: TRBV27
J: TRBJ1-5
CDR3: CASIYGQAVNQPQHF
DNA: TGTGCCAGCATCTACGGACAGGCTGTAAATCAGCCCCAGCATTTT

size: -
D: TRBD1
V: TRBV7-8
J: TRBJ1-2
CDR3: CASSQSRTGAPYGYTF
DNA: TGTGCCAGCAGCCAGTCCAGGACAGGGGCGCCCTATGGCTACACCTTC

size: -
D: -
V: TRBV9
J: TRBJ1-6
CDR3: CASSVGGLGNSPLHF
DNA: TGTGCCAGCAGCGTAGGGGGACTAGGTAATTCACCCCTCCACTTT

size: -
D: -
V: TRBV11-3
J: TRBJ2-7
CDR3: CASSHGSSYEQYF
DNA: TGTGCCAGCAGTCATGGGAGCTCCTACGAGCAGTACTTC

size: once
D: -
V: TRBV18
J: TRBJ1-5
CDR3: CASSTGLGEPQHF
DNA: TGTGCCAGCTCAACAGGGCTCGGGGAGCCCCAGCATTTT

size: -
D: TRBD2
V: TRBV19
J: TRBJ2-1
CDR3: CASKPAGGPGEQFF
DNA: TGTGCCAGTAAACCCGCGGGAGGGCCGGGTGAGCAGTTCTTC

size: -
D: TRBD1
V: TRBV14
J: TRBJ2-5
CDR3: CASSHPGQGVRETQYF
DNA: TGTGCCAGCAGCCATCCGGGACAGGGGGTTCGAGAGACCCAGTACTTC

size: -
D: TRBD1
V: TRBV6-2/TRBV6-3
J: TRBJ1-2
CDR3: CASSIRDRGNYGYTF
DNA: TGTGCCAGCAGTATCAGGGACAGGGGTAACTATGGCTACACCTTC

size: -
D: TRBD1
V: TRBV7-9
J: TRBJ2-1
CDR3: CASSSWGLGQSDNEQFF
DNA: TGTGCCAGCAGCTCTTGGGGCCTGGGACAGTCCGACAATGAGCAGTTCTTC

size: -
D: TRBD2
V: TRBV6-4
J: TRBJ2-5
CDR3: CASSDSSWLAGEPPHRETQYF
DNA: TGTGCCAGCAGTGACTCATCCTGGCTAGCGGGAGAACCCCCCCACCGGGAGACCCAGTACTTC

size: -
D: -
V: TRBV13
J: TRBJ1-5
CDR3: CASSSTGGVSGQPQHF
DNA: TGTGCCAGCAGCTCCACAGGTGGAGTCTCAGGCCAGCCCCAGCATTTT